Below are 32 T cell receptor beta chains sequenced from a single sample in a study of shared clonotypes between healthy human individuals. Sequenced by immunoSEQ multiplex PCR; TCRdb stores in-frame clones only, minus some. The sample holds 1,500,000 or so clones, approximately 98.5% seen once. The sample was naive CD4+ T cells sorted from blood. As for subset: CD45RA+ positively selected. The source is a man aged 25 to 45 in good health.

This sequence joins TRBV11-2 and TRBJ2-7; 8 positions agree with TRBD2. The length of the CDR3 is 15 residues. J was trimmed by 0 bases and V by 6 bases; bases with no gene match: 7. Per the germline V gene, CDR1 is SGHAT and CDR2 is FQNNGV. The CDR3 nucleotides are TGTGCCAGCAGATCCCTAGCGGGTGACTCCTACGAGCAGTACTTC. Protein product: CASRSLAGDSYEQYF.

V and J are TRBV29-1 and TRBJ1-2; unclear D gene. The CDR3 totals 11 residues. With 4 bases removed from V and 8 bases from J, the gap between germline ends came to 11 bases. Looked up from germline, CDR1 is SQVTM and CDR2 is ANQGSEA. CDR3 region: CSVGGSRGYTF. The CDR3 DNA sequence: TGCAGCGTTGGTGGGTCCCGAGGCTACACCTTC.

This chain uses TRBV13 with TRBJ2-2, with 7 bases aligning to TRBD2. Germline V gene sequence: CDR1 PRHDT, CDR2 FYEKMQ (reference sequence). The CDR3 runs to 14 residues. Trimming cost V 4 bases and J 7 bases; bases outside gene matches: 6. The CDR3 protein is CASSSPSGFGELFF. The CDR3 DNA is TGTGCCAGCAGCTCCCCTAGCGGTTTCGGGGAGCTGTTTTTT.

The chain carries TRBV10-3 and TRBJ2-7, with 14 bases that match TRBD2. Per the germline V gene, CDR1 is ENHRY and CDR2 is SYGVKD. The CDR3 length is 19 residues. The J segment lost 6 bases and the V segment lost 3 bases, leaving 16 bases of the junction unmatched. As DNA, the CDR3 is TGTGCCATCAGTGACCGCCTGACCGGGACTAGCGGGAGTCTGGGCGAGCAGTACTTC. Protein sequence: CAISDRLTGTSGSLGEQYF.

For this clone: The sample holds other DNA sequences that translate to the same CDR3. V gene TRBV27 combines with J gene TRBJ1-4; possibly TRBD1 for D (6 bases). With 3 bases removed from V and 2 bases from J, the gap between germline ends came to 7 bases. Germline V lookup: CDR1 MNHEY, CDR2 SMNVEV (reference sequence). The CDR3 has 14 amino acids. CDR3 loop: CASSFQGTNEKLFF. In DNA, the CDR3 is TGTGCCAGCAGTTTCCAGGGGACTAATGAAAAACTGTTTTTT.

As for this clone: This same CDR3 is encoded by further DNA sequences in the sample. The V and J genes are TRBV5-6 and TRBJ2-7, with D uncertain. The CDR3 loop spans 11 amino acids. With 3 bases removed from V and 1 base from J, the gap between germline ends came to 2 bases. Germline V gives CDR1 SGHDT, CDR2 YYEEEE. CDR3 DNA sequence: TGTGCCAGCAGCTCGTCCTACGAGCAGTACTTC. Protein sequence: CASSSSYEQYF. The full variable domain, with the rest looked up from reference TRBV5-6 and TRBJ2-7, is DAGVTQSPTHLIKTRGQQVTLRCSPKSGHDTVSWYQQALGQGPQFIFQYYEEEERQRGNFPDRFSGHQFPNYSSELNVNALLLGDSALYLCASSSSYEQYFGPGTRLTVT.

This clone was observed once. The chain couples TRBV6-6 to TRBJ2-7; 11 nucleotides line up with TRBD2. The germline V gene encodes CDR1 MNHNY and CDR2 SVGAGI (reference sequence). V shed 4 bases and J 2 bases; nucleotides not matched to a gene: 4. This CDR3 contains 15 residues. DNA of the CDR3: TGTGCCAGCAGTTTGGGGACTAGCGGTACCTACGAGCAGTACTTC. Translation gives CASSLGTSGTYEQYF.

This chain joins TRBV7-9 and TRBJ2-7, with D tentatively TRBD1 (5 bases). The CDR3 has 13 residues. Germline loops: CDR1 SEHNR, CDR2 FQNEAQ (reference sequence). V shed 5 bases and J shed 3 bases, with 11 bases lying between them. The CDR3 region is CASSLRQYYEQYF. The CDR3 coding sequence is TGTGCCAGCAGCCTAAGACAGTACTACGAGCAGTACTTC. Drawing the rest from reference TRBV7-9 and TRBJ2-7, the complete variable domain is DTGVSQNPRHKITKRGQNVTFRCDPISEHNRLYWYRQTLGQGPEFLTYFQNEAQLEKSRLLSDRFSAERPKGSFSTLEIQRTEQGDSAMYLCASSLRQYYEQYFGPGTRLTVT.

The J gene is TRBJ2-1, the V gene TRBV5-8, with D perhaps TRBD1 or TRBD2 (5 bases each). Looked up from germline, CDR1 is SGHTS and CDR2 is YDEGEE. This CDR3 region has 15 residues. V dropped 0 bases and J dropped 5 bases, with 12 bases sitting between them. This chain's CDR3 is CASSLGPGTHNEQFF. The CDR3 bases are TGTGCCAGCAGCTTGGGACCCGGGACCCACAATGAGCAGTTCTTC.

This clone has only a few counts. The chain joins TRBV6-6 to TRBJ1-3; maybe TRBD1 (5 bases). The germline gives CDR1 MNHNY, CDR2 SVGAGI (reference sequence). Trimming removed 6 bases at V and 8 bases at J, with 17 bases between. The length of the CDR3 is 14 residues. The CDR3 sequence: CASSRTGLRDTIYF. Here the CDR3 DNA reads TGTGCCAGCAGCCGGACGGGACTCAGGGACACCATATATTTT.

CDR3: CASSVDGAPHKNIQYF. The CDR3 DNA follows: TGTGCCAGCAGCGTAGACGGGGCACCCCACAAAAACATTCAGTACTTC. The chain joins TRBV9 to TRBJ2-4, with D perhaps given as TRBD1 or TRBD2 (5 bases each). Trimming stripped 0 bases from V and 3 bases from J, with 13 bases between. Looked up from germline, CDR1 is SGDLS and CDR2 is YYNGEE. The CDR3 is 16 residues long.

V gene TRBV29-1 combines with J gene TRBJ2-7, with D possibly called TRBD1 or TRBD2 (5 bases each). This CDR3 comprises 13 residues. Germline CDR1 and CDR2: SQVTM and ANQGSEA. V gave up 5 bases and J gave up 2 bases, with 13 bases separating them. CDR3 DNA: TGCAGCGTTCGGGGCAGGGTGACCTACGAGCAGTACTTC. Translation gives CSVRGRVTYEQYF.

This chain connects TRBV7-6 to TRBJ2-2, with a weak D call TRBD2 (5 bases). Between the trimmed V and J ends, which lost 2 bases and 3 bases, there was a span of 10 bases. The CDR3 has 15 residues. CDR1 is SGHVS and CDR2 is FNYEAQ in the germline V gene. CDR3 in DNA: TGTGCCAGCAGCTTAACTAGTCCCTACACCGGGGAGCTGTTTTTT. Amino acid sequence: CASSLTSPYTGELFF.

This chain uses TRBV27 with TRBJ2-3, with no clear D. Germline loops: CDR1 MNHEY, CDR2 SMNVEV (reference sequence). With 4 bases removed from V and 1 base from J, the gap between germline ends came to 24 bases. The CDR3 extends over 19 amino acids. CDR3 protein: CASSSPIPAVTYRTDTQYF. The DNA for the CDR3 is TGTGCCAGCAGTTCACCAATTCCGGCAGTCACGTACCGCACAGATACGCAGTATTTT.

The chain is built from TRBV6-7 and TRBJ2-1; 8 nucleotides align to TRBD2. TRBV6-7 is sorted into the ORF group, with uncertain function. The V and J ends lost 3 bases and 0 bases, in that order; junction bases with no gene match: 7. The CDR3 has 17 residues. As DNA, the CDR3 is TGTGCCAGCAGTTATTTGACTAGCGAGAGCTCCTACAATGAGCAGTTCTTC. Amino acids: CASSYLTSESSYNEQFF.

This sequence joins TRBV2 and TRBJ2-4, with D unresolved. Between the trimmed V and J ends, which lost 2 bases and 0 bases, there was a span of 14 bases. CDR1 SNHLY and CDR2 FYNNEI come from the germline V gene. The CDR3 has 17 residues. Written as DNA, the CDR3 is TGTGCCAGCAGTGAACGAAAAGTTTCGCTAGCCAAAAACATTCAGTACTTC. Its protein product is CASSERKVSLAKNIQYF.

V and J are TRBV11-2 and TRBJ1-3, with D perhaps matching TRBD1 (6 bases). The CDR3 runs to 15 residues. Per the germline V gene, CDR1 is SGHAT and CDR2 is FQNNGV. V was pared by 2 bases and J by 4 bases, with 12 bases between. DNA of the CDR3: TGTGCCAGCAGCTTACGGGCAGGGGTCGGAAACACCATATATTTT. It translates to CASSLRAGVGNTIYF.

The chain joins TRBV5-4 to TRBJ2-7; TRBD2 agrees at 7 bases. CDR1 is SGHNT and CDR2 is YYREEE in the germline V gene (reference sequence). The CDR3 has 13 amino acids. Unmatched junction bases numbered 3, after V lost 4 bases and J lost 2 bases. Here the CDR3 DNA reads TGTGCCAGCAGCCGGGGGGAGGCCTACGAGCAGTACTTC. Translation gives CASSRGEAYEQYF.

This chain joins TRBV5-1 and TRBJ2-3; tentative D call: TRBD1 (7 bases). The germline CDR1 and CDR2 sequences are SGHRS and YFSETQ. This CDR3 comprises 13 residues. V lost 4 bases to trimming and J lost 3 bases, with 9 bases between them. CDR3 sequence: CASSAGQTDTQYF. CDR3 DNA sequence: TGCGCCAGCAGCGCGGGACAGACAGATACGCAGTATTTT.

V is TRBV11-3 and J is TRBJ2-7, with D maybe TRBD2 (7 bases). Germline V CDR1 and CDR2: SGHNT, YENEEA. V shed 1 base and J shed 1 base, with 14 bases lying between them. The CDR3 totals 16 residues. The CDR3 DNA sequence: TGTGCCAGCAGCTTAGGGGGGCTAGCGGCTTCCTACGAGCAGTACTTC. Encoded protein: CASSLGGLAASYEQYF. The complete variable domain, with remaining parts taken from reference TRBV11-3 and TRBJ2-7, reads EAGVVQSPRYKIIEKKQPVAFWCNPISGHNTLYWYLQNLGQGPELLIRYENEEAVDDSQLPKDRFSAERLKGVDSTLKIQPAELGDSAVYLCASSLGGLAASYEQYFGPGTRLTVT.

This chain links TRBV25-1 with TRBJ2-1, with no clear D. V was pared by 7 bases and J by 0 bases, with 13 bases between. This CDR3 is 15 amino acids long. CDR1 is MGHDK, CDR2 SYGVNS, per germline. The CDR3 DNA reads TGTGCCAGCAATGACATCCGGCGCTCCTACAATGAGCAGTTCTTC. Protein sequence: CASNDIRRSYNEQFF.

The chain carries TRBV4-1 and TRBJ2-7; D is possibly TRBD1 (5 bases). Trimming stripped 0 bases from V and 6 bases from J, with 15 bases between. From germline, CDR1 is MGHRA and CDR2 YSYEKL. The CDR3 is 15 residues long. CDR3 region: CASSQDAQVLGEQYF. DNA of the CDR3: TGCGCCAGCAGCCAAGATGCACAGGTATTGGGCGAGCAGTACTTC.

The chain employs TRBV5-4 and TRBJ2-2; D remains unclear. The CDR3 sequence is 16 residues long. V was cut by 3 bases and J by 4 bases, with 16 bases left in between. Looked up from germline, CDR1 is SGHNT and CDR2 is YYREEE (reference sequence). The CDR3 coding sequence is TGTGCCAGCAGCTCCCCCCCAGTAATGGGCACCGGGGAGCTGTTTTTT. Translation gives CASSSPPVMGTGELFF. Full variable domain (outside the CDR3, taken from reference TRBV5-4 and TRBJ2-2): ETGVTQSPTHLIKTRGQQVTLRCSSQSGHNTVSWYQQALGQGPQFIFQYYREEENGRGNFPPRFSGLQFPNYSSELNVNALELDDSALYLCASSSPPVMGTGELFFGEGSRLTVL.

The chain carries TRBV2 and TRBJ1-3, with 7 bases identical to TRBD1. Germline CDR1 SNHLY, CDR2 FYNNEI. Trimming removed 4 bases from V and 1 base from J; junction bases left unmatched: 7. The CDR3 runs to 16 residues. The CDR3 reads CASSGAGTVSGNTIYF. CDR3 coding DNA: TGTGCCAGCAGTGGAGCCGGGACAGTGTCTGGAAACACCATATATTTT.

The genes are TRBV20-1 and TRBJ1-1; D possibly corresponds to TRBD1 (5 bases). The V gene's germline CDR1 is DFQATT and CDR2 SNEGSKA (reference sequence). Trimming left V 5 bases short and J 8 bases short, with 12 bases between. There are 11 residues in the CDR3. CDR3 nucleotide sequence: TGCAGTGCTGGCGGGACGGAAGAAGCTTTCTTT. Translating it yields CSAGGTEEAFF.

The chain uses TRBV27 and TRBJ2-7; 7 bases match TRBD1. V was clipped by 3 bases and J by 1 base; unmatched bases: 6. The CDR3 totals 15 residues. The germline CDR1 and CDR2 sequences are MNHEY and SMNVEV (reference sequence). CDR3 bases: TGTGCCAGCAGTTTCCTTTCGACAGGGTCCTACGAGCAGTACTTC. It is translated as CASSFLSTGSYEQYF.

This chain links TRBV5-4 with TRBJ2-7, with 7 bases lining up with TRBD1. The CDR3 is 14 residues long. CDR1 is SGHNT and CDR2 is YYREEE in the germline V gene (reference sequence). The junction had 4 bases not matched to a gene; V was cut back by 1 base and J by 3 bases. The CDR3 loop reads CASSLWGQIYEQYF. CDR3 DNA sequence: TGTGCCAGCAGCTTGTGGGGACAGATCTACGAGCAGTACTTC.

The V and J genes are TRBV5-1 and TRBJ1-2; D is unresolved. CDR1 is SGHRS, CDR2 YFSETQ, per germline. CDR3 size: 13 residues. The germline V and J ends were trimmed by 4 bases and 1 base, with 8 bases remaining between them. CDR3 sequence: CASSEDGNYGYTF. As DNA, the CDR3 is TGCGCCAGCAGCGAAGACGGTAACTATGGCTACACCTTC.

The CDR3 is CASSKPGQGLSTIYF. In nucleotides, the CDR3 is TGTGCCAGTAGTAAACCGGGACAGGGGTTATCCACCATATATTTT. This sequence joins TRBV19 and TRBJ1-3; TRBD1 aligns across 10 bases. The CDR3 runs 15 residues. Germline CDR1 LNHDA, CDR2 SQIVND (reference sequence). After removal of 4 bases from V and 9 bases from J, the junction contained 9 bases not matched to a gene.

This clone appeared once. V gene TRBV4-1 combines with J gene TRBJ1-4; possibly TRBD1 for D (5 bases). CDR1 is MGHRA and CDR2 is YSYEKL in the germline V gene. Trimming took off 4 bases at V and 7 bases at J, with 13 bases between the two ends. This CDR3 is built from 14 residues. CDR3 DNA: TGCGCCAGCAGCCTTAGTAGAGGGACTGAAAAACTGTTTTTT. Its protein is CASSLSRGTEKLFF.

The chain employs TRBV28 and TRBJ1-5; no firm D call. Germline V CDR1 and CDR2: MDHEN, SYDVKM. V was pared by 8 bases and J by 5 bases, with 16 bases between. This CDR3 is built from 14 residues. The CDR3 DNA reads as TGTGCCAGCGGGCAACCAGAAAGGTATCAGCCCCAGCATTTT. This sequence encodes CASGQPERYQPQHF.

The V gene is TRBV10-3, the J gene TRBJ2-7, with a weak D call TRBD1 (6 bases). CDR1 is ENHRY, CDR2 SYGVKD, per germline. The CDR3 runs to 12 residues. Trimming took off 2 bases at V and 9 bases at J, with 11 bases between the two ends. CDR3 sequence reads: CAISERDTGQYF. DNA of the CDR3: TGTGCCATCAGTGAGCGGGACACCGGGCAGTACTTC.